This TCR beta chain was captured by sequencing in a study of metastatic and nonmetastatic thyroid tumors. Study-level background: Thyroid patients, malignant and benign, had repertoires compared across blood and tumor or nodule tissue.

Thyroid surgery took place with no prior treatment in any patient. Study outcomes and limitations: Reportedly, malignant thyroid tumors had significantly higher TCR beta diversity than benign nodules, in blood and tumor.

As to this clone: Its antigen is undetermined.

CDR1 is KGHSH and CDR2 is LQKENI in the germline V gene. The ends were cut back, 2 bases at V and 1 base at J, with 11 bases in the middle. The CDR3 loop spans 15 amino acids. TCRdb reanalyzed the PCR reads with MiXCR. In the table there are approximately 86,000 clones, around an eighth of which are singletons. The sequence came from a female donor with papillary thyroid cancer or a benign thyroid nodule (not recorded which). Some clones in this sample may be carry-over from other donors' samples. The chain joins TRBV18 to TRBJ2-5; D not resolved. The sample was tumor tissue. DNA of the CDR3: TGTGCCAGCTCACCATCTGGGGTGAGCCAAGAGACCCAGTACTTC. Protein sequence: CASSPSGVSQETQYF.